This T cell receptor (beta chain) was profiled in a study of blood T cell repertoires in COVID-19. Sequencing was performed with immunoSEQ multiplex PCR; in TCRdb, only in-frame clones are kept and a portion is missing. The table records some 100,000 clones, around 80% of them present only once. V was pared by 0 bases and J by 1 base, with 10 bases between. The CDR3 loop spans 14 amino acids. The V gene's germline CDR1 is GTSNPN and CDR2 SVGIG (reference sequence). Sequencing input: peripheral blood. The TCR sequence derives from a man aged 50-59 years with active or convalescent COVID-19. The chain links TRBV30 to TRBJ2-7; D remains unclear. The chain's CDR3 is CAWSVAPLSYEQYF. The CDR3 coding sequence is TGTGCCTGGAGTGTAGCGCCCTTATCCTACGAGCAGTACTTC.